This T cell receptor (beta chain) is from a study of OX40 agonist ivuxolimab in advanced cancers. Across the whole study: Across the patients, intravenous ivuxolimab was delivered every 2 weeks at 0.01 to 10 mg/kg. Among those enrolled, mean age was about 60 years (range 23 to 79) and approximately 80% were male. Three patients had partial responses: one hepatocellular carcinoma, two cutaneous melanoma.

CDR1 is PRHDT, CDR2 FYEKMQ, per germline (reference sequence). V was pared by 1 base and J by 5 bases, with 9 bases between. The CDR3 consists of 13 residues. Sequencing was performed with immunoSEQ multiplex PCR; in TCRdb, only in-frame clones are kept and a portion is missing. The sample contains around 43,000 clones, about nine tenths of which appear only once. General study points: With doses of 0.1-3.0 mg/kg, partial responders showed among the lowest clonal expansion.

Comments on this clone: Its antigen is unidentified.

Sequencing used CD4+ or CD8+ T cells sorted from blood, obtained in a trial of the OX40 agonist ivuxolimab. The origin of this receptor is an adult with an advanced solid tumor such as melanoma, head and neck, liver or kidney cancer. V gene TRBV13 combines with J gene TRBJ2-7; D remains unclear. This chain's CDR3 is CASSLEAPHEQYF. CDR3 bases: TGTGCCAGCAGCTTAGAGGCCCCCCACGAGCAGTACTTC.